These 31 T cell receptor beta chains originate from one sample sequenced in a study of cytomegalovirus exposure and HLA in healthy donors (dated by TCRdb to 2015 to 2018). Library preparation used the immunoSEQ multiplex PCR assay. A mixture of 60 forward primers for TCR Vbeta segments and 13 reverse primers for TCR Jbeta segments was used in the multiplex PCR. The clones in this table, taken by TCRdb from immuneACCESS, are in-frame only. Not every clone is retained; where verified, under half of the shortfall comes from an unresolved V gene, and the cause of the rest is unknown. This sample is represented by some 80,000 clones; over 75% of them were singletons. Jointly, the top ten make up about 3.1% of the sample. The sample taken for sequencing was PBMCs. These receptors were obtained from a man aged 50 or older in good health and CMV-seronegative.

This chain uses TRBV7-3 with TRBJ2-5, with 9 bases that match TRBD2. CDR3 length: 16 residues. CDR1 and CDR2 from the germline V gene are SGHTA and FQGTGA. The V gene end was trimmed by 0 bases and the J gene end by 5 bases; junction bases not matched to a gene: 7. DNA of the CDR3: TGTGCCAGCAGCTTAACTAGCGGGGGCGGCAGGGAGACCCAGTACTTC. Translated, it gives CASSLTSGGGRETQYF.

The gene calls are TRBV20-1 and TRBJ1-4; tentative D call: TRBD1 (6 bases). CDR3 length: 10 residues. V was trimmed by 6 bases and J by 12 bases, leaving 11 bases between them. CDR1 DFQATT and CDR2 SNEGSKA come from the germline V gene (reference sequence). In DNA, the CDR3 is TGCAGTGCCGAGAAGGGGGAACTGTTTTTT. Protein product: CSAEKGELFF.

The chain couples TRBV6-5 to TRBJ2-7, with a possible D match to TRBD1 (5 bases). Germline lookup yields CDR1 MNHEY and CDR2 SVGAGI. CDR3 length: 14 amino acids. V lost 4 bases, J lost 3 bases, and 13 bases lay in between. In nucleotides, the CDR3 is TGTGCCAGCAGTTCAACTCGCGACAGCTACGAGCAGTACTTC. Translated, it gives CASSSTRDSYEQYF.

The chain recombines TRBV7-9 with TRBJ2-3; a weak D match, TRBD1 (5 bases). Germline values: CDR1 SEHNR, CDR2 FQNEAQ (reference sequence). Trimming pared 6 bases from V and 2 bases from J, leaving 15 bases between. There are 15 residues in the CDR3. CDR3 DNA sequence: TGTGCCAGCAGGAGGCCTGGGGCTGCCACAGATACGCAGTATTTT. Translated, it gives CASRRPGAATDTQYF.

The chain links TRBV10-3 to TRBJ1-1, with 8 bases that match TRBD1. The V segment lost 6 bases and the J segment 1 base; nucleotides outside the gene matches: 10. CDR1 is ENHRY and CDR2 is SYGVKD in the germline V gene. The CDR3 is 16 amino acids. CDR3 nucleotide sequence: TGTGCCATCAGCGCGTTACCGGGACAGGAGAACACTGAAGCTTTCTTT. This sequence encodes CAISALPGQENTEAFF.

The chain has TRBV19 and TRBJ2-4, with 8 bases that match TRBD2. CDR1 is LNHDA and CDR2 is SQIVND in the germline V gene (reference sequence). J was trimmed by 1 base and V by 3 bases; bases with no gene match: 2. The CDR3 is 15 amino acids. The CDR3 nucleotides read TGTGCCAGTAGTATCCCTAGCGGGGCCAAAAACATTCAGTACTTC. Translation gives CASSIPSGAKNIQYF.

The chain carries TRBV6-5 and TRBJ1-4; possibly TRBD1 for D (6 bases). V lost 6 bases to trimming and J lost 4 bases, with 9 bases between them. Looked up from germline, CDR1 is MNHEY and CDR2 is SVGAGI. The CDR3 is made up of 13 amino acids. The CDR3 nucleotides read TGTGCCAGCAGGGACAGAAGTAATGAAAAACTGTTTTTT. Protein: CASRDRSNEKLFF.

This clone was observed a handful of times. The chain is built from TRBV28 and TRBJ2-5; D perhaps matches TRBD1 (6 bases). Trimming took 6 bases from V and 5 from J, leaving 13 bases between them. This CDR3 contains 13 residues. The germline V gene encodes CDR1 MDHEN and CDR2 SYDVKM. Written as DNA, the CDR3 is TGTGCCAGCAGGTCCAGGGGTAGGGAGACCCAGTACTTC. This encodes CASRSRGRETQYF.

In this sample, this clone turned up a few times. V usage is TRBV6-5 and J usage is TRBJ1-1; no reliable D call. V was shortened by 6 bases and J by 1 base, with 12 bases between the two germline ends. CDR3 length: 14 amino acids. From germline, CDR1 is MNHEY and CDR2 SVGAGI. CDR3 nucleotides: TGTGCCAGCAGCATCGACTCACAGAACACTGAAGCTTTCTTT. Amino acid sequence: CASSIDSQNTEAFF.

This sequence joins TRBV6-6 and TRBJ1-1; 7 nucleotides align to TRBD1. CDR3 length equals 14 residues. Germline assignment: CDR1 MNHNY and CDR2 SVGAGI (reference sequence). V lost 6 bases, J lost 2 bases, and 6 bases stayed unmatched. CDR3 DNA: TGTGCCAGCAGGGGGGACAGTCGAAACACTGAAGCTTTCTTT. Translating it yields CASRGDSRNTEAFF.

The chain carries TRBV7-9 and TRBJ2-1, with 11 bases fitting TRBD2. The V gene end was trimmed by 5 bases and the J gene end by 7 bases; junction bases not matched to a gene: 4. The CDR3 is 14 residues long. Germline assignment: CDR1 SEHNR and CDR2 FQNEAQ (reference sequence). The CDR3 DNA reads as TGTGCCAGCAGCCTTAGCGGGGGGGCTAATGAGCAGTTCTTC. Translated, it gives CASSLSGGANEQFF.

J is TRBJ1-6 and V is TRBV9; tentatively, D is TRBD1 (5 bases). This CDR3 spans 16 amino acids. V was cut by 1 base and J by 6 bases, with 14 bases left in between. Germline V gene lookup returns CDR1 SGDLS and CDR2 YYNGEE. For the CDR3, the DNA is TGTGCCAGCAGCGTAACCCCCGGGGGACCTAATTCACCCCTCCACTTT. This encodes CASSVTPGGPNSPLHF.

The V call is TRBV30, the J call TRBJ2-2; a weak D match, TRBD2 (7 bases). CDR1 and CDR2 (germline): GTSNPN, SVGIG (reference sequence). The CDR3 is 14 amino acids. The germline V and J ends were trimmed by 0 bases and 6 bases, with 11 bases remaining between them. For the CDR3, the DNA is TGTGCCTGGAGTGTAATGGGGGGGCCCGGGGAGCTGTTTTTT. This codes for CAWSVMGGPGELFF.

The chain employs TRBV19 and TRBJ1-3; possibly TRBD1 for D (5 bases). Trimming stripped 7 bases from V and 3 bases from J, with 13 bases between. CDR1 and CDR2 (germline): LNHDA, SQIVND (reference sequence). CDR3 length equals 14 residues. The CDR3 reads CASNNRLSGNTIYF. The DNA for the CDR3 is TGTGCCAGTAATAACAGGTTAAGTGGAAACACCATATATTTT.

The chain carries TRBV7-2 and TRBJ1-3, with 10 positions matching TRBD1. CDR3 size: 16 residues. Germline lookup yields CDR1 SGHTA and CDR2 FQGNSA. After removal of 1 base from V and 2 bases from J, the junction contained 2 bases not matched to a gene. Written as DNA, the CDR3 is TGTGCCAGCAGCTTAGATGGGACAGGGGCTGGAAACACCATATATTTT. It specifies CASSLDGTGAGNTIYF. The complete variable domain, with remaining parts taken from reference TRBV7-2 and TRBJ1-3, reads GAGVSQSPSNKVTEKGKDVELRCDPISGHTALYWYRQSLGQGLEFLIYFQGNSAPDKSGLPSDRFSAERTGGSVSTLTIQRTQQEDSAVYLCASSLDGTGAGNTIYFGEGSWLTVV.

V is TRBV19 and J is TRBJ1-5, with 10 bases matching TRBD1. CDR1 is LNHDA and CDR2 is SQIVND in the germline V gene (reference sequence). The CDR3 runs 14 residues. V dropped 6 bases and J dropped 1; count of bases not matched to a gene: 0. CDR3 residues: CASRDRGSNQPQHF. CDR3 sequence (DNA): TGTGCCAGTAGGGACAGGGGGAGCAATCAGCCCCAGCATTTT.

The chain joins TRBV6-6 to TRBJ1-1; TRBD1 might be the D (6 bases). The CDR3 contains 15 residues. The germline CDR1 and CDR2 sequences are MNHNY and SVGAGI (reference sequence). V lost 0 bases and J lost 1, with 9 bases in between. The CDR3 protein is CASSYSIGGNTEAFF. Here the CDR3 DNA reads TGTGCCAGCAGTTACTCGATAGGGGGGAACACTGAAGCTTTCTTT.

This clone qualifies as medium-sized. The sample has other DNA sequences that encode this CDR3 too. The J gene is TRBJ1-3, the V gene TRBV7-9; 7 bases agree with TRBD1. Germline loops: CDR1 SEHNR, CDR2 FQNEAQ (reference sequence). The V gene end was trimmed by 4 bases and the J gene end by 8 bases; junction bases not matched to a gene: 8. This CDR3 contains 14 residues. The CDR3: CASSSRQGHDTIYF. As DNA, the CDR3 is TGTGCCAGCAGCTCTAGACAGGGACATGACACCATATATTTT.

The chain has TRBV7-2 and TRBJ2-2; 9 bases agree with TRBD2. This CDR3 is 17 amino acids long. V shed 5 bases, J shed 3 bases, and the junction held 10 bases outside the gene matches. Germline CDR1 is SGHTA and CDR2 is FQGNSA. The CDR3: CASSPEGRGGDTGELFF. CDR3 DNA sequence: TGTGCCAGCAGCCCCGAGGGGCGGGGGGGTGACACCGGGGAGCTGTTTTTT.

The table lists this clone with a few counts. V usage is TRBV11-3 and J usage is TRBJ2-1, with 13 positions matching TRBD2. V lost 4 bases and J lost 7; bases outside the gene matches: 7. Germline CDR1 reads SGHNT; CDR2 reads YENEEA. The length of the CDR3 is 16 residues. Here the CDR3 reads CASSSGLAGDRNEQFF. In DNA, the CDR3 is TGTGCCAGCAGCTCCGGACTAGCGGGGGACCGGAATGAGCAGTTCTTC.

Here the CDR3 reads CASKETMNTEAFF. The CDR3 nucleotides read TGTGCCAGCAAGGAGACCATGAACACTGAAGCTTTCTTT. The V call is TRBV28, the J call TRBJ1-1; D call uncertain. Germline loops: CDR1 MDHEN, CDR2 SYDVKM. The CDR3 spans 13 residues. Trimming removed 7 bases at V and 0 bases at J, with 9 bases between.

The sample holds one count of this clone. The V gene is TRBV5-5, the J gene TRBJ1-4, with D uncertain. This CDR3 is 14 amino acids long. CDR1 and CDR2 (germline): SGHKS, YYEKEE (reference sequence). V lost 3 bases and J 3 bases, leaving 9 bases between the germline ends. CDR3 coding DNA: TGTGCCAGCAGCTCTAACGTTCCTAATGAAAAACTGTTTTTT. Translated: CASSSNVPNEKLFF.

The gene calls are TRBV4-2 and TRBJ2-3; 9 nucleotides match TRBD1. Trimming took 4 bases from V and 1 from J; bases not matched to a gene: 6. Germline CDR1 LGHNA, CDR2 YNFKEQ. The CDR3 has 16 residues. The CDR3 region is CASSPGQGPRTDTQYF. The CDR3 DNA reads TGTGCCAGCAGCCCTGGACAGGGGCCCCGCACAGATACGCAGTATTTT.

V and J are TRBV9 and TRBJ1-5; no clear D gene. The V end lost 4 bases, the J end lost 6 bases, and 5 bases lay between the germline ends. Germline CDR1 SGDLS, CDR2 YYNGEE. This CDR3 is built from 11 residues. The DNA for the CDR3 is TGTGCCAGCAGCCCGGTTCAGCCCCAGCATTTT. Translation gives CASSPVQPQHF.

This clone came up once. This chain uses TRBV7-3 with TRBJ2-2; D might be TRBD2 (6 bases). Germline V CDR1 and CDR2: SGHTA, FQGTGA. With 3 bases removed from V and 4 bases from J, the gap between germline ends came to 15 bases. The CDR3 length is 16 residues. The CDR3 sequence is CASSFIPGASTGELFF. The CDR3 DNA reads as TGTGCCAGCAGCTTCATCCCGGGAGCATCCACCGGGGAGCTGTTTTTT.

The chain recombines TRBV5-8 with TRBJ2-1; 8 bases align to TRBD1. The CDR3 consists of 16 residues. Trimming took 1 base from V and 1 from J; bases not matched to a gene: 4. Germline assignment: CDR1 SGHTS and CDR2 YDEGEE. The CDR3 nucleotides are TGTGCCAGCAGCTTGCAGGGGGCGAGGTCCTACAATGAGCAGTTCTTC. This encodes CASSLQGARSYNEQFF.

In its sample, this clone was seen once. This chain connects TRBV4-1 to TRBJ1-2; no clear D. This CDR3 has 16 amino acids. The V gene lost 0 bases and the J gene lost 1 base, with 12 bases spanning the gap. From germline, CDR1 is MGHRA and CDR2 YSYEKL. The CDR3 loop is CASSQEGGQHNYGYTF. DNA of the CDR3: TGCGCCAGCAGCCAAGAAGGAGGGCAGCATAACTATGGCTACACCTTC.

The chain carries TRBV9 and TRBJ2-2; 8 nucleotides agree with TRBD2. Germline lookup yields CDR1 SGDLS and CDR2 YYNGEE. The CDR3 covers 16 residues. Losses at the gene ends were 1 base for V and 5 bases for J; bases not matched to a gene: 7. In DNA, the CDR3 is TGTGCCAGCAGCGTATCCACGGGGGGGCAAACCGGGGAGCTGTTTTTT. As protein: CASSVSTGGQTGELFF.

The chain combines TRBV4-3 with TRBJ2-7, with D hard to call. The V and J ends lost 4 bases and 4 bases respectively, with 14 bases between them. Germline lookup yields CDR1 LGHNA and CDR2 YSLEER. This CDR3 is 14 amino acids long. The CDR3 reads CASSLNRDIYEQYF. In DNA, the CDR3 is TGCGCCAGCAGCCTCAACCGCGACATTTACGAGCAGTACTTC.

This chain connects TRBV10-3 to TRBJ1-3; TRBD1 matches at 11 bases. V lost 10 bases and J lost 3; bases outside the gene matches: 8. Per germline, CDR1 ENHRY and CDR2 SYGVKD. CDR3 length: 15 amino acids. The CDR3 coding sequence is TGTGCCACCGGACAGGGGGCCCTCGGTGGAAACACCATATATTTT. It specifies CATGQGALGGNTIYF.

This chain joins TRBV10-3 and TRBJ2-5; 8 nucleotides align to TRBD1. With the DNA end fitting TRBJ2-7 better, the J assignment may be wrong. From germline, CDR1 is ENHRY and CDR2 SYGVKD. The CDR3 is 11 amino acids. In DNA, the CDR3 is TGTGCCGCACAGGGGGCCTACGAGCAGTACTTC. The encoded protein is CAAQGAYEQYF.